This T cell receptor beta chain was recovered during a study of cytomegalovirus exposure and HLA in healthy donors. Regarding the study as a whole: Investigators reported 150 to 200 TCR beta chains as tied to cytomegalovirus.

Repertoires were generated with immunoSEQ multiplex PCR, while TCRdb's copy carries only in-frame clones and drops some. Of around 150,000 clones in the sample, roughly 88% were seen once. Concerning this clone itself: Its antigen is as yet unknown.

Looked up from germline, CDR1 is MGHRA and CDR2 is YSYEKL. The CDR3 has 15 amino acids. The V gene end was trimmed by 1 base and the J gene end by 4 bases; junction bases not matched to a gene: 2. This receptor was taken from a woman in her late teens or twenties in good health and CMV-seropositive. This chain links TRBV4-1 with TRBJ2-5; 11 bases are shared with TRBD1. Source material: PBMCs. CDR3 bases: TGCGCCAGCAGCCAAGGGGGACAGGGGGGAGAGACCCAGTACTTC. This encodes CASSQGGQGGETQYF.